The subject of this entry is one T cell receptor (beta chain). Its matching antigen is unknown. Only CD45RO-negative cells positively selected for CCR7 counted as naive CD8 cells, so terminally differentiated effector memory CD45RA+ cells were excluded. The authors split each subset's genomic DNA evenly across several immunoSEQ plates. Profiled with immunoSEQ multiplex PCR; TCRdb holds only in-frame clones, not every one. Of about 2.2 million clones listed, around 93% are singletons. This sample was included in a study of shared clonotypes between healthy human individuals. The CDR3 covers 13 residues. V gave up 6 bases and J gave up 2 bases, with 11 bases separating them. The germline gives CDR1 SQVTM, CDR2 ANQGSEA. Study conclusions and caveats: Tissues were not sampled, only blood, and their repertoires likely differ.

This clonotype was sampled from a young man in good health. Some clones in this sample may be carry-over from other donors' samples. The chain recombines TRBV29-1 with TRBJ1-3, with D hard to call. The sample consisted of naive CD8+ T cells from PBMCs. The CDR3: CSVGFPPGNTIYF. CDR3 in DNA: TGCAGCGTCGGGTTTCCCCCTGGAAACACCATATATTTT. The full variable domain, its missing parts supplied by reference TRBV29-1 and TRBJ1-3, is SAVISQKPSRDICQRGTSLTIQCQVDSQVTMMFWYRQQPGQSLTLIATANQGSEATYESGFVIDKFPISRPNLTFSTLTVSNMSPEDSSIYLCSVGFPPGNTIYFGEGSWLTVV.